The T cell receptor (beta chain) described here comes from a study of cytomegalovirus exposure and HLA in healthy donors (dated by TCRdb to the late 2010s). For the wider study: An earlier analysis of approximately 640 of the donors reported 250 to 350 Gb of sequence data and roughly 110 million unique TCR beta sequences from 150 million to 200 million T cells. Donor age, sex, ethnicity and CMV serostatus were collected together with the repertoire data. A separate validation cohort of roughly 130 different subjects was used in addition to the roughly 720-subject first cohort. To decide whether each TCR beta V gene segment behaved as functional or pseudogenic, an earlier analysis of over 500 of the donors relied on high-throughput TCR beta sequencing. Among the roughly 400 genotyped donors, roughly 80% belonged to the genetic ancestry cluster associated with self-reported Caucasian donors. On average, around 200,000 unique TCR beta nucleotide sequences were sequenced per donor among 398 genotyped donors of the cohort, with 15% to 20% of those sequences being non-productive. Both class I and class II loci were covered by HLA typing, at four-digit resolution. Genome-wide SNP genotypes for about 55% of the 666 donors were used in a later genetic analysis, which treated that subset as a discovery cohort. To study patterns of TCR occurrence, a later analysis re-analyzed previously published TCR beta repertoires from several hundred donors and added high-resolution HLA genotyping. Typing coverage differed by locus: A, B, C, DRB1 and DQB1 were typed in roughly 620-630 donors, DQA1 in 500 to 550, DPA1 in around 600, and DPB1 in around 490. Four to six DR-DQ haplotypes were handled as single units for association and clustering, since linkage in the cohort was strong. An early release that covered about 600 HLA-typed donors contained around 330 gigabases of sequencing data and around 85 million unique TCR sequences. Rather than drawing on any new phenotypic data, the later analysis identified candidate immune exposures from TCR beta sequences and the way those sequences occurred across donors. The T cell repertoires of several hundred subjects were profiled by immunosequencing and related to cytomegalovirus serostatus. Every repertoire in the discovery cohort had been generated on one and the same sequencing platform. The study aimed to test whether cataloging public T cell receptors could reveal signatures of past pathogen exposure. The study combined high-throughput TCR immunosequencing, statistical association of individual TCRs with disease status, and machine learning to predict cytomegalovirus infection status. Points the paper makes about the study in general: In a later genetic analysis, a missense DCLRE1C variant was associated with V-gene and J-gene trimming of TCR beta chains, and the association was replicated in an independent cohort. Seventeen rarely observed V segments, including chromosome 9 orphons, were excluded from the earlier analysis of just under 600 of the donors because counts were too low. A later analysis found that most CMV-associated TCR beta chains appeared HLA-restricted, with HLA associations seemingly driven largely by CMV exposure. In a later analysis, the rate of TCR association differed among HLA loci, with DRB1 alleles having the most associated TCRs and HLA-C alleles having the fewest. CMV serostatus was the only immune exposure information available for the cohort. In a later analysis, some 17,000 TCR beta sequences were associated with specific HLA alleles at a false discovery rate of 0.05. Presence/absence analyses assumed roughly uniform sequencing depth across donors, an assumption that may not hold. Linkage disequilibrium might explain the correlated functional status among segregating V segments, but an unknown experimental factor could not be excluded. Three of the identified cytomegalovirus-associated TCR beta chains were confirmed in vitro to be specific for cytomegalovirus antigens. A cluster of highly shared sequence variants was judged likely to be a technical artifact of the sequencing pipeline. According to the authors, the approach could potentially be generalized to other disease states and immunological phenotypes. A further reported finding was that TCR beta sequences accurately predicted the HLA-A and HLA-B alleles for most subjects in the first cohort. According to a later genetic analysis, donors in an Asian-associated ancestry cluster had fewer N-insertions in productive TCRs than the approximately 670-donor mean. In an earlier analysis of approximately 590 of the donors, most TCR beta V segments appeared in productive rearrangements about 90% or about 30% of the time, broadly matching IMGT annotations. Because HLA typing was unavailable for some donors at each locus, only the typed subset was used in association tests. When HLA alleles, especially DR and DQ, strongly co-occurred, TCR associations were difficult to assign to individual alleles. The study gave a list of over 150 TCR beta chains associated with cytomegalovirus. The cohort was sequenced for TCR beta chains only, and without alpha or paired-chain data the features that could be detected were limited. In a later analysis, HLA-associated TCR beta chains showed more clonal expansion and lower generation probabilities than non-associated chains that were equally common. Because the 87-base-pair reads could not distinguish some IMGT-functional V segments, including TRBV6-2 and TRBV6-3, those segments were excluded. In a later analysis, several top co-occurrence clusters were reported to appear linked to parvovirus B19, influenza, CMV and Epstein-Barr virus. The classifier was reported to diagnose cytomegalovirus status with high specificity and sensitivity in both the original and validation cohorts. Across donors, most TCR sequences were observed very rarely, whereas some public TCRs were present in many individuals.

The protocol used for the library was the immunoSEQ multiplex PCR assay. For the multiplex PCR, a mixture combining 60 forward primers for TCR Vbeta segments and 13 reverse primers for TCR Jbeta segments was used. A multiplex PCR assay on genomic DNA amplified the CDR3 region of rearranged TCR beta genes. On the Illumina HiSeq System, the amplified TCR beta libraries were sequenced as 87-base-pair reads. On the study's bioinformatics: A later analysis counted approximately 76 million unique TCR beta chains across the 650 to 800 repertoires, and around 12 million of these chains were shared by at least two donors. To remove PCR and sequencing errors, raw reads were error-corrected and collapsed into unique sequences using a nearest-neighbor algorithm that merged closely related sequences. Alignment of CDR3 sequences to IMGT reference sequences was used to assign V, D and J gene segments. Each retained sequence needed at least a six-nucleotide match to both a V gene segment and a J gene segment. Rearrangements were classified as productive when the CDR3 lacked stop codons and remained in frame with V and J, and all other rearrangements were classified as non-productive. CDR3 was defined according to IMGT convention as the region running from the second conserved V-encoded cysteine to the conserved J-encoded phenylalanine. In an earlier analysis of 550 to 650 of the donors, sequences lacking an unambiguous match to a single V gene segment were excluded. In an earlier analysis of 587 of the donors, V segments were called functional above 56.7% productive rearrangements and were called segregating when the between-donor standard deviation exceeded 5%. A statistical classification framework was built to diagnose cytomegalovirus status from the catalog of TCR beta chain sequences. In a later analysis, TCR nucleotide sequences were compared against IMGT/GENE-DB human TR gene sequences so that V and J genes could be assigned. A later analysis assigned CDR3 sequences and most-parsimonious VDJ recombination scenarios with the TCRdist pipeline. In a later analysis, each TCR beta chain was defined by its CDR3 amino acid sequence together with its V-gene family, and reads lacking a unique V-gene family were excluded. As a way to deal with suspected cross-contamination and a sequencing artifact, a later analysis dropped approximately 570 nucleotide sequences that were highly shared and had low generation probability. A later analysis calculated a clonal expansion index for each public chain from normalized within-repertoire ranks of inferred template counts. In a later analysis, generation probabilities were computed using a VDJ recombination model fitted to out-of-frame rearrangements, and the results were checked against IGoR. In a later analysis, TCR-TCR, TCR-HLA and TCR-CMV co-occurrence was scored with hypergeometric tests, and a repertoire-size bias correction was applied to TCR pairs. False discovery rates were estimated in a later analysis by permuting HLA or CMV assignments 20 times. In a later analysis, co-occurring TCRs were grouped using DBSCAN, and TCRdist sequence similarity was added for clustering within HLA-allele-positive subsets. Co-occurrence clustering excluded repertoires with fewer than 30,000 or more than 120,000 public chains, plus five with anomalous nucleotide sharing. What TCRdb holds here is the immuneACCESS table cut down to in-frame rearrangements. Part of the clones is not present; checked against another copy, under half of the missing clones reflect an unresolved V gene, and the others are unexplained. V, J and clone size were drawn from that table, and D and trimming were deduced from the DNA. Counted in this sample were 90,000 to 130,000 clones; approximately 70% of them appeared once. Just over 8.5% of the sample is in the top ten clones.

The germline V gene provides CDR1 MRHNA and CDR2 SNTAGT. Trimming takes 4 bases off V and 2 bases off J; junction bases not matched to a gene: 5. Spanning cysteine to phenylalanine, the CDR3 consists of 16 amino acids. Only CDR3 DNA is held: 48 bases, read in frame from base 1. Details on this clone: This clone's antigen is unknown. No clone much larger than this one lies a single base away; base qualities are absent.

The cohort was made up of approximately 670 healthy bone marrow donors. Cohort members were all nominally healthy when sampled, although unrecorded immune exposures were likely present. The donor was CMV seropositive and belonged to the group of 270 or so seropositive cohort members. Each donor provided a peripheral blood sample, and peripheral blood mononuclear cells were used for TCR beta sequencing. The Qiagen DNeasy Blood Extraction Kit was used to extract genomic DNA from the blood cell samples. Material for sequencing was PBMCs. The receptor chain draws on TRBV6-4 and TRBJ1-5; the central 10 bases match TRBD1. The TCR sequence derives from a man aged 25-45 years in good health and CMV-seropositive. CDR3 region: CASSGQGALGNQPQHF. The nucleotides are TGTGCCAGCAGTGGACAGGGGGCTTTGGGCAATCAGCCCCAGCATTTT.